These T cell receptor beta chains were read from a single sample in a study of CD8+CD57+ T cells in acquired aplastic anemia. TCRdb itself ran the reads through MiXCR, one entry per CDR3 protein. The repertoire holds 200,000 to 250,000 distinct CDR3 sequences, 34% seen once, with approximately 1.2% in the top ten. The sequencing sample was made of sorted CD4+, CD8+, or CD8+CD57+ T cells (not recorded which) from PBMCs. Receptors were obtained from a human donor in good health, serving as a control. CDR3s include the opening cysteine and the closing phenylalanine or tryptophan. The order of the fields is V gene, D gene, J gene, clone size, CDR3 DNA, CDR3 protein. The D gene is left open where the match is weak. A row's size may be missing; if present it is once, few, many or a size class.

V gene: TRBV11-2
D gene: NA
J gene: TRBJ1-2
clone size: few
CDR3 DNA: TGTGCCAGCAGCTTACGCCCCAGCGACTATATCTATGGCTACACCTTC
CDR3 protein: CASSLRPSDYIYGYTF

V gene: TRBV12-3/TRBV12-4
D gene: NA
J gene: TRBJ2-5
clone size: few
CDR3 DNA: TGTGCCAGCAGTTTTATGTCTTTTTTGCGGGCCATCCAAGAGACCCAGTACTTC
CDR3 protein: CASSFMSFLRAIQETQYF

V gene: TRBV11-2
D gene: NA
J gene: TRBJ2-5
clone size: NA
CDR3 DNA: TGTGCCAGCTCACCAGTGGGGAAAGAGACCCAGTACTTC
CDR3 protein: CASSPVGKETQYF

V gene: TRBV10-1
D gene: TRBD1
J gene: TRBJ2-7
clone size: NA
CDR3 DNA: TGCGCCAGCAGTGAGGCGGGACAGGGGGACGAGCAGTACTTC
CDR3 protein: CASSEAGQGDEQYF

V gene: TRBV15
D gene: TRBD1
J gene: TRBJ1-2
clone size: NA
CDR3 DNA: TGTGCCACCAGCAGACTCCGACAGGGTGAGGGCTACACCTTC
CDR3 protein: CATSRLRQGEGYTF

V gene: TRBV6-6
D gene: NA
J gene: TRBJ2-7
clone size: many
CDR3 DNA: TGTGCCAGCAGTTACTCGAAGGACTACGAGCAGTACTTC
CDR3 protein: CASSYSKDYEQYF

V gene: TRBV10-3
D gene: NA
J gene: TRBJ2-7
clone size: NA
CDR3 DNA: TGTGCCATCAGTGCCGGCATCTACGATGAGCGGTACTTC
CDR3 protein: CAISAGIYDERYF

V gene: TRBV7-9
D gene: NA
J gene: TRBJ1-5
clone size: many
CDR3 DNA: TGTGCCAGCAGCCCCCAGGAGGTTCTGCAGCCCCAGCATTTT
CDR3 protein: CASSPQEVLQPQHF

V gene: TRBV27
D gene: NA
J gene: TRBJ1-6
clone size: NA
CDR3 DNA: TGTGCCAGCAGTCCACTCGACAGGAAGAATTCACCCCTCCACTTT
CDR3 protein: CASSPLDRKNSPLHF

V gene: TRBV19
D gene: NA
J gene: TRBJ1-6
clone size: NA
CDR3 DNA: TGTGCCAGTTCAGGATCCTTAGGGTCACCCCTCCACTTT
CDR3 protein: CASSGSLGSPLHF

V gene: TRBV12-3/TRBV12-4
D gene: TRBD2
J gene: TRBJ2-7
clone size: many
CDR3 DNA: TGTGCCAGCAGTACCCTTTCCGGGACTAGGACTTGGGAAGAGACCGAGCAGTACTTC
CDR3 protein: CASSTLSGTRTWEETEQYF

V gene: TRBV29-1
D gene: TRBD1
J gene: TRBJ1-6
clone size: many
CDR3 DNA: TGCAGCGGTGCTACAGGGGCGGGTGGACCCCTCCACTTT
CDR3 protein: CSGATGAGGPLHF

V gene: TRBV19
D gene: NA
J gene: TRBJ2-7
clone size: few
CDR3 DNA: TGTGCCAGTAGTATCGGGGGGCTGGACTACGAGCAGTACTTC
CDR3 protein: CASSIGGLDYEQYF

V gene: TRBV5-4
D gene: TRBD2
J gene: TRBJ2-1
clone size: NA
CDR3 DNA: TGTGCCAGCAGCCTGGGACTAGCGGGGTTTAGCTCCTACAATGAGCAGTTCTTC
CDR3 protein: CASSLGLAGFSSYNEQFF

V gene: TRBV9
D gene: NA
J gene: TRBJ2-7
clone size: many
CDR3 DNA: TGTGCCAGCAGCGTAGATCAGCGGTCCTACGAGCAGTACTTC
CDR3 protein: CASSVDQRSYEQYF

V gene: TRBV20-1
D gene: TRBD1
J gene: TRBJ1-1
clone size: many
CDR3 DNA: TGCAGTGCTTCCGGGGACAGGGGTAACACTGAAGCTTTCTTT
CDR3 protein: CSASGDRGNTEAFF

V gene: TRBV19
D gene: TRBD2
J gene: TRBJ2-3
clone size: NA
CDR3 DNA: TGTGCCAGTAGTAGCGGGGGGTGGTCAGATACGCAGTATTTT
CDR3 protein: CASSSGGWSDTQYF

V gene: TRBV6-2/TRBV6-3
D gene: NA
J gene: TRBJ1-5
clone size: NA
CDR3 DNA: TGTGCCAGCAGTTACTCTGGGGGGTCTCAGCCCCAGCATTTT
CDR3 protein: CASSYSGGSQPQHF

V gene: TRBV5-1
D gene: NA
J gene: TRBJ2-1
clone size: few
CDR3 DNA: TGCGCCAGCAGCGAACTGTACAATGAGCAGTTCTTC
CDR3 protein: CASSELYNEQFF

V gene: TRBV12-3/TRBV12-4
D gene: TRBD1
J gene: TRBJ1-1
clone size: few
CDR3 DNA: TGTGCCAGCAGTAAACAGGGGGCACGGACTGAAGCTTTCTTT
CDR3 protein: CASSKQGARTEAFF

V gene: TRBV7-7
D gene: TRBD1
J gene: TRBJ2-2
clone size: NA
CDR3 DNA: TGTGCCAGCAGCCAAGCCGGTGGCAGGGGGCGCCCCGGGGAGCTGTTTTTT
CDR3 protein: CASSQAGGRGRPGELFF

V gene: TRBV4-1
D gene: TRBD2
J gene: TRBJ2-7
clone size: few
CDR3 DNA: TGCGCCAGCAGCCAAGCCTTAAGACTAGCGGGGGGGACGGGTGACGAGCAGTACTTC
CDR3 protein: CASSQALRLAGGTGDEQYF

V gene: TRBV10-3
D gene: NA
J gene: TRBJ1-4
clone size: NA
CDR3 DNA: TGTGCCATCAGTGAGCTCCAGGGCAGGGGACTGTTTTTT
CDR3 protein: CAISELQGRGLFF

V gene: TRBV6-5
D gene: NA
J gene: TRBJ1-6
clone size: many
CDR3 DNA: TGTGCCAGCAGTTCCCTAGGTCGTAATTCACCCCTCCACTTT
CDR3 protein: CASSSLGRNSPLHF

V gene: TRBV7-9
D gene: NA
J gene: TRBJ2-2
clone size: NA
CDR3 DNA: TGTGCCAGCATCAGAGGCAGCACCGGGGAGCTGTTTTTT
CDR3 protein: CASIRGSTGELFF

V gene: TRBV11-2
D gene: TRBD2
J gene: TRBJ2-1
clone size: NA
CDR3 DNA: TGTGCCAGCAGCGCTAGCGGGAGCTCCTACAATGAGCAGCTCTTC
CDR3 protein: CASSASGSSYNEQLF

V gene: TRBV29-1
D gene: NA
J gene: TRBJ1-2
clone size: NA
CDR3 DNA: TGCAGCGCCGGGACAAACTATGGCTACACCTTC
CDR3 protein: CSAGTNYGYTF

V gene: TRBV30
D gene: TRBD2
J gene: TRBJ2-3
clone size: few
CDR3 DNA: TGTGCCTGGAGTGTACTCGCGGGAGGGACAGATACGCAGTATTTT
CDR3 protein: CAWSVLAGGTDTQYF

V gene: TRBV3-1
D gene: NA
J gene: TRBJ2-6
clone size: many
CDR3 DNA: TGTGCCAGCAGCCCAATGAGATCTGGGGCCAACGTCCTGACTTTC
CDR3 protein: CASSPMRSGANVLTF

V gene: TRBV5-1
D gene: TRBD1
J gene: TRBJ1-1
clone size: few
CDR3 DNA: TGCGCCAGCAGCGGTACAGGGGGCTACACTGAAGCTTTCTTT
CDR3 protein: CASSGTGGYTEAFF

V gene: TRBV11-2
D gene: TRBD1
J gene: TRBJ1-1
clone size: NA
CDR3 DNA: TGTGCCAGCAGCGTACCCCGAGGGACAGGGTTTTTAGGCACTGAAGCTTTCTTT
CDR3 protein: CASSVPRGTGFLGTEAFF

V gene: TRBV19
D gene: TRBD1
J gene: TRBJ1-2
clone size: few
CDR3 DNA: TGTGCCAGTAGTATAGACGGGGACAGGGTCGTAGGCTACACCTTC
CDR3 protein: CASSIDGDRVVGYTF

V gene: TRBV7-3
D gene: NA
J gene: TRBJ2-7
clone size: NA
CDR3 DNA: TGTGCCAGCAGCTCCGAGAACTACGAGCAGTACTTC
CDR3 protein: CASSSENYEQYF

V gene: TRBV10-3
D gene: NA
J gene: TRBJ2-2
clone size: many
CDR3 DNA: TGTGCCATCAGGACATCAGGGGCCGGGGAGCTGTTTTTT
CDR3 protein: CAIRTSGAGELFF

V gene: TRBV19
D gene: NA
J gene: TRBJ2-5
clone size: many
CDR3 DNA: TGTGCCAGTAGGAGGGGCTCAGGGTACGAGACCCAGTACTTC
CDR3 protein: CASRRGSGYETQYF

V gene: TRBV6-1
D gene: NA
J gene: TRBJ2-7
clone size: NA
CDR3 DNA: TGTGCCAGCAGGGAGTCTGGCTCCTACGAGCAGTACTTC
CDR3 protein: CASRESGSYEQYF

V gene: TRBV2
D gene: NA
J gene: TRBJ1-1
clone size: many
CDR3 DNA: TGTGCCAGCTGTGACATATTCCGGGACTTGGGGTGTGGAGCTTTCTTT
CDR3 protein: CASCDIFRDLGCGAFF